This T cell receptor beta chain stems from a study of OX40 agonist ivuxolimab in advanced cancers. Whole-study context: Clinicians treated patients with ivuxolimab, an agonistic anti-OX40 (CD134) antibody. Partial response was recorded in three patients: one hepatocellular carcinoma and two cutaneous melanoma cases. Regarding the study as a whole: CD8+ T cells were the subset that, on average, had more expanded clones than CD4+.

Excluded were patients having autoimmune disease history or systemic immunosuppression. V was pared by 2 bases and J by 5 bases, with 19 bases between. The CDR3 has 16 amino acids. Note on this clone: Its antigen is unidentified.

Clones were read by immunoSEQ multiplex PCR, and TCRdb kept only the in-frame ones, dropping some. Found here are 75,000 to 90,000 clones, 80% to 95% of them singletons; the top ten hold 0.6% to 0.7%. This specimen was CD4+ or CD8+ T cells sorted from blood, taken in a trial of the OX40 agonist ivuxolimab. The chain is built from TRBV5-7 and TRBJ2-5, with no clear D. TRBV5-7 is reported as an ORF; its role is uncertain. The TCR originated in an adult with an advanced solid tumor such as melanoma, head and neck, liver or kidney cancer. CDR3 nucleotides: TGTGCCAGCAGCTTTGAAAGGCAGCTTATGGAGGAGACCCAGTACTTC. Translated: CASSFERQLMEETQYF.